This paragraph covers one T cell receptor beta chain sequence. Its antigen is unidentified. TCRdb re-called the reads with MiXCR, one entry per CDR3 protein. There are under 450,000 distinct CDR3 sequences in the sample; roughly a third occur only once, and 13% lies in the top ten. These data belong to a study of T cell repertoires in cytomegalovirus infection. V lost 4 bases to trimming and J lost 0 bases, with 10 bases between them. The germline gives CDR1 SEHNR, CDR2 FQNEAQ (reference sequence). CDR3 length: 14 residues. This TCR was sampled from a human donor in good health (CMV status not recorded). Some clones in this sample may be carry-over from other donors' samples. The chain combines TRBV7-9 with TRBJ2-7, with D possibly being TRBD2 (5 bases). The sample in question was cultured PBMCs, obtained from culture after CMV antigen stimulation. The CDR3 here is CASSSHEGSYEQYF. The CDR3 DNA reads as TGTGCCAGCAGCTCCCACGAGGGCTCCTACGAGCAGTACTTC.